This TCR beta chain was recovered during a study of T cells in Graves' hyperthyroidism and ophthalmopathy. General study points: Most thyroid clonotypes expanded above 0.001 were also detected in blood.

CDR1 and CDR2 from the germline V gene are SQVTM and ANQGSEA. Trimming stripped 1 base from V and 0 bases from J, with 9 bases between. This CDR3 has 14 residues. Amplification of TCR beta CDR3 regions was performed using RNA transcripts as template. TCR CDR3 underwent first-round RT-PCR with the HTBI primer set. TCRdb analysed the multiplex PCR reads with MiXCR anew, one entry per CDR3 protein. Here the sample spans about 160,000 distinct CDR3 sequences, about a tenth being singletons. Patients aged 18 to 65 with hyperthyroidism were newly diagnosed, with duration under 2 months. The diagnostic basis comprised clinical symptoms, serum thyroxine and TRAb, thyroid ultrasound and orbital computed tomography. There are many counts of this clonotype. The antigen is undetermined.

This receptor was taken from a young woman with Graves' hyperthyroidism that later progressed to Graves' ophthalmopathy. Sequences were obtained from blood. The chain joins TRBV29-1 to TRBJ1-1; maybe TRBD1 (5 bases). The CDR3 region has the DNA TGCAGCGTTGAAGGACGGGGGATGAACACTGAAGCTTTCTTT. Its protein product is CSVEGRGMNTEAFF.